The present entry profiles one T cell receptor (beta chain) with its context. What it recognizes is unknown. The data are from a study of T cell responses to AZD1222 COVID-19 vaccine. The method was immunoSEQ multiplex PCR; TCRdb's version includes in-frame clones alone and lacks a portion of them. The sample includes 160,000 or so clones, around nine tenths of them seen just once. Both about-4-week and about-12-week second-dose recipients were combined. Study-wide findings and caveats: Seropositive AZD1222 recipients at baseline numbered only five to seven. Reportedly, nearly half the spike-specific TCRs target unmutated variant regions.

Between the trimmed V and J ends, which lost 2 bases and 5 bases, there was a span of 30 bases. The CDR3 covers 20 residues. Germline CDR1 and CDR2: MGHRA and YSYEKL. This sequence was found in an adult who received the AZD1222 COVID-19 vaccine. The material was peripheral blood, obtained 28 days after the second AZD1222 dose. The J gene is TRBJ2-5, the V gene TRBV4-1; D is possibly TRBD1 (6 bases). CDR3 amino acids: CASSQLTDITTGFWAETQYF. The CDR3 DNA reads as TGCGCCAGCAGCCAACTCACGGATATTACTACAGGGTTTTGGGCCGAGACCCAGTACTTC.